This entry lists 19 T cell receptor beta chains sequenced from one sample in a study of T cell responses to AZD1222 COVID-19 vaccine. Sequenced by immunoSEQ multiplex PCR; TCRdb stores in-frame clones only, minus some. Counted here are approximately 90,000 clones, approximately 89% occurring once; the ten biggest clones make up over 2%. This sample comprised peripheral blood, obtained on day 0 of AZD1222 vaccination. Receptors originate from an adult in good health.

The rearrangement uses TRBV30 and TRBJ1-1; D is ambiguous. Germline V lookup: CDR1 GTSNPN, CDR2 SVGIG (reference sequence). V was shortened by 1 base and J by 4 bases, with 10 bases between the two germline ends. The CDR3 totals 13 residues. CDR3 in amino acids: CAWSEDLVTEAFF. The CDR3 bases are TGTGCCTGGAGTGAGGACCTAGTCACTGAAGCTTTCTTT.

V usage is TRBV30 and J usage is TRBJ2-3, with 9 bases that match TRBD2. V gave up 2 bases and J gave up 4 bases; unmatched junction bases: 7. The germline gives CDR1 GTSNPN, CDR2 SVGIG (reference sequence). The CDR3 consists of 15 residues. CDR3 in DNA: TGTGCCTGGAGTTTGGCTAGCGGGATGGCAGATACGCAGTATTTT. Its translation: CAWSLASGMADTQYF.

The rearrangement joins TRBV2 to TRBJ1-1, with D unclear. Germline V gene lookup returns CDR1 SNHLY and CDR2 FYNNEI. V lost 3 bases to trimming and J lost 3 bases, with 5 bases between them. The CDR3 runs 12 residues. CDR3 region: CASSDDDTEAFF. DNA for the CDR3: TGTGCCAGCAGTGACGACGACACTGAAGCTTTCTTT.

The V and J genes are TRBV12-5 and TRBJ2-3, with D perhaps TRBD1 or TRBD2 (7 bases each). CDR1 and CDR2 from the germline V gene are LGHNT and FRNRAP. The CDR3 is 18 residues long. V lost 0 bases and J 3 bases, leaving 19 bases between the germline ends. The CDR3 here is CASGLVLGGGGRTDTQYF. Here the CDR3 DNA reads TGTGCTAGTGGTTTGGTACTGGGAGGGGGCGGGAGAACAGATACGCAGTATTTT.

The chain uses TRBV5-4 and TRBJ2-1, with D possibly being TRBD2 (7 bases). This CDR3 has 17 residues. The germline V gene encodes CDR1 SGHNT and CDR2 YYREEE (reference sequence). V lost 1 base and J lost 1, with 15 bases in between. CDR3 loop: CASSLSGGANSYNEQFF. The CDR3 bases are TGTGCCAGCAGCTTGTCTGGGGGGGCGAATTCCTACAATGAGCAGTTCTTC.

The chain employs TRBV9 and TRBJ2-7; TRBD1 might be the D (6 bases). V gave up 0 bases and J gave up 4 bases, with 8 bases separating them. CDR1 SGDLS and CDR2 YYNGEE come from the germline V gene. This CDR3 spans 13 amino acids. CDR3 sequence reads: CASSVGTAYEQYF. In nucleotides, the CDR3 is TGTGCCAGCAGCGTAGGGACAGCATACGAGCAGTACTTC.

The chain combines TRBV11-2 with TRBJ2-7; D possibly matches TRBD1 or TRBD2 (5 bases each). Germline CDR1 and CDR2: SGHAT and FQNNGV. The CDR3 loop spans 13 amino acids. The V end lost 4 bases, the J end lost 3 bases, and 10 bases lay between the germline ends. This CDR3 is CASSSPGHYEQYF. In DNA form, the CDR3 reads TGTGCCAGCAGCTCCCCGGGGCACTACGAGCAGTACTTC.

A single count supports this clone. The rearrangement joins TRBV14 to TRBJ2-2; no reliable D call. This CDR3 is built from 17 residues. Germline-derived CDR1 and CDR2 are SGHDN and FVKESK. Between the trimmed V and J ends, which lost 0 bases and 0 bases, there was a span of 11 bases. CDR3 amino acids: CASSQDLVGTNTGELFF. DNA for the CDR3: TGTGCCAGCAGCCAAGATTTAGTAGGGACGAACACCGGGGAGCTGTTTTTT.

The chain carries TRBV6-5 and TRBJ2-7; D is perhaps TRBD1 or TRBD2 (5 bases each). Trimming cost V 6 bases and J 2 bases, with 17 bases left between them. CDR3 length equals 15 residues. Germline loops: CDR1 MNHEY, CDR2 SVGAGI. CDR3 in amino acids: CASRAFRDLTYEQYF. For the CDR3, the DNA is TGTGCCAGCAGGGCATTCCGGGACCTAACCTACGAGCAGTACTTC.

This sequence joins TRBV30 and TRBJ2-3; D unresolved. The CDR3 sequence is 13 residues long. Germline V gene data show CDR1 as GTSNPN and CDR2 as SVGIG (reference sequence). The V gene lost 3 bases and the J gene lost 0 bases, with 7 bases spanning the gap. CDR3 sequence reads: CAWSQTSTDTQYF. In nucleotides, the CDR3 is TGTGCCTGGAGCCAAACCAGCACAGATACGCAGTATTTT.

V is TRBV7-2 and J is TRBJ2-1; TRBD1 aligns across 9 bases. This CDR3 spans 15 amino acids. V lost 3 bases, J lost 7 bases, and 7 bases stayed unmatched. Germline assignment: CDR1 SGHTA and CDR2 FQGNSA. The CDR3 loop is CASSLDRGRINEQFF. CDR3 in DNA: TGTGCCAGCAGCTTGGACAGGGGAAGAATAAATGAGCAGTTCTTC.

This chain joins TRBV6-2 or TRBV6-3 and TRBJ2-7; TRBD1 matches at 10 bases. J gave up 3 bases and V 2 bases, and 4 bases lay outside the gene matches. Germline V gene data show CDR1 as MNHEY and CDR2 as SVGEGT. The CDR3 is 15 amino acids. The CDR3 loop is CASSYNGQGGYEQYF. CDR3 bases: TGTGCCAGCAGTTACAACGGACAGGGGGGCTACGAGCAGTACTTC.

The J gene is TRBJ2-3, the V gene TRBV6-5, with D maybe TRBD2 (5 bases). Germline CDR1 MNHEY, CDR2 SVGAGI. Trimming took off 8 bases at V and 6 bases at J, with 15 bases between the two ends. This CDR3 comprises 13 residues. The chain's CDR3 is CASEGQVRDTQYF. Here the CDR3 DNA reads TGTGCCAGCGAGGGTCAGGTGAGGGATACGCAGTATTTT.

This clone was observed a few times. The V call is TRBV10-3, the J call TRBJ2-7; 10 bases are shared with TRBD2. V gave up 11 bases and J gave up 7 bases; unmatched junction bases: 20. This CDR3 is 16 amino acids long. CDR1 and CDR2 from the germline V gene are ENHRY and SYGVKD. CDR3 nucleotides: TGTGCCGTATCAAAAATGGCTAGCGGGGGTTCCGGGGAGCAGTACTTC. Residues: CAVSKMASGGSGEQYF.

This sequence joins TRBV6-2 or TRBV6-3 and TRBJ2-2, with TRBD1 matching over 9 bases. V gave up 2 bases and J gave up 3 bases; unmatched junction bases: 7. This CDR3 spans 17 amino acids. The germline V gene encodes CDR1 MNHEY and CDR2 SVGEGT. CDR3 in DNA: TGTGCCAGCAGTTACGGGGCGCGGACAGGGGACACCGGGGAGCTGTTTTTT. Amino acid sequence: CASSYGARTGDTGELFF.

This clone turned up a few times. The chain is built from TRBV11-3 and TRBJ1-5; D is undetermined. Trimming removed 3 bases at V and 4 bases at J, with 4 bases between. Germline V gene lookup returns CDR1 SGHNT and CDR2 YENEEA. This CDR3 has 12 residues. CDR3 in amino acids: CASSFLNQPQHF. The CDR3 DNA reads TGTGCCAGCAGCTTTCTTAATCAGCCCCAGCATTTT.

V is TRBV18 and J is TRBJ2-4, with a tentative D call TRBD1 (6 bases). The CDR3 sequence is 16 residues long. V lost 3 bases and J 0 bases, leaving 12 bases between the germline ends. The germline V gene encodes CDR1 KGHSH and CDR2 LQKENI. Here the CDR3 reads CASSPIDRKAKNIQYF. The CDR3 coding sequence is TGTGCCAGCTCACCTATCGACAGGAAAGCCAAAAACATTCAGTACTTC.

The CDR3 region is CATSRVVQGPYNEQFF. CDR3 DNA sequence: TGTGCCACCAGCAGAGTGGTGCAGGGGCCGTACAATGAGCAGTTCTTC. V gene TRBV15 combines with J gene TRBJ2-1, with TRBD1 as a possible D gene (6 bases). CDR1 and CDR2 (germline): LNHNV, YYDKDF (reference sequence). V was clipped by 1 base and J by 4 bases, with 14 bases between them. The CDR3 consists of 16 residues.

V gene TRBV19 combines with J gene TRBJ2-1; the D gene is possibly TRBD1 (6 bases). Germline V gene sequence: CDR1 LNHDA, CDR2 SQIVND (reference sequence). The CDR3 contains 14 residues. Deletions cut 5 bases from V and 0 bases from J, with 8 bases between. The CDR3 sequence is CASSSDSSYNEQFF. The CDR3 coding sequence is TGTGCCAGTAGTTCGGACAGCTCCTACAATGAGCAGTTCTTC.